The 8 T cell receptor beta chains listed next were all sequenced from one sample in a study of OX40 agonist ivuxolimab in advanced cancers. TCRdb's table, derived via immunoSEQ multiplex PCR, lists solely in-frame clones and lacks some. The sample holds tens of thousands of clones, approximately 84% seen once. The input for sequencing was CD4+ or CD8+ T cells sorted from blood, taken in a trial of the OX40 agonist ivuxolimab. The receptor set was obtained from an adult with an advanced solid tumor such as melanoma, head and neck, liver or kidney cancer.

The chain uses TRBV18 and TRBJ1-1; D possibly corresponds to TRBD1 (6 bases). Trimming stripped 8 bases from V and 1 base from J, with 11 bases between. The CDR3 spans 13 residues. CDR1 KGHSH and CDR2 LQKENI come from the germline V gene. DNA for the CDR3: TGTGCCAGCCGGGGGCAGGGGAACACTGAAGCTTTCTTT. Amino acids: CASRGQGNTEAFF.

The J gene is TRBJ1-1, the V gene TRBV5-4; no reliable D call. V was shortened by 4 bases and J by 6 bases, with 13 bases between the two germline ends. The CDR3 is made up of 13 amino acids. Per the germline V gene, CDR1 is SGHNT and CDR2 is YYREEE (reference sequence). The CDR3 DNA reads TGTGCCAGCAGCCGGGTGGGAGGGTCTGAAGCTTTCTTT. It encodes CASSRVGGSEAFF.

The V gene is TRBV6-6, the J gene TRBJ2-5; no firm D call. The V end was cut by 6 bases, the J end by 4 bases, with 9 bases between. The germline CDR1 and CDR2 sequences are MNHNY and SVGAGI (reference sequence). This CDR3 is 12 amino acids long. The CDR3 DNA sequence: TGTGCCAGCAGCTGGAACGTAGAGACCCAGTACTTC. Its protein product is CASSWNVETQYF.

This chain joins TRBV28 and TRBJ1-2; TRBD1 aligns across 7 bases. With 5 bases clipped from V and 4 bases from J, the junction kept 10 bases outside the gene matches. This CDR3 spans 15 amino acids. The germline V gene has CDR1 MDHEN and CDR2 SYDVKM. The CDR3 sequence: CASSESRDRTYGYTF. The CDR3 DNA reads TGTGCCAGCAGTGAATCCCGGGACAGAACCTATGGCTACACCTTC.

The chain joins TRBV4-2 to TRBJ2-3; 9 positions match TRBD1. Trimming removed 4 bases from V and 6 bases from J; junction bases left unmatched: 5. The CDR3 is 14 residues long. Germline V CDR1 and CDR2: LGHNA, YNFKEQ. The CDR3 is CASSPLQGADTQYF. CDR3 DNA: TGTGCCAGCAGCCCGTTACAGGGGGCGGATACGCAGTATTTT.

V is TRBV5-4 and J is TRBJ2-5; D is unclear. The CDR3 has 14 residues. Germline V gives CDR1 SGHNT, CDR2 YYREEE (reference sequence). With 2 bases removed from V and 2 bases from J, the gap between germline ends came to 10 bases. The CDR3 DNA follows: TGTGCCAGCAGCTTCCGGGTTAAGCAAGAGACCCAGTACTTC. It specifies CASSFRVKQETQYF.

As for this clone: It is unclear where the CDR3 begins or ends on the DNA, so no DNA is shown, and the CDR3 is as TCRdb lists it. The J gene is TRBJ2-5, the V gene TRBV28; TRBD2, as called in the table, went unchecked against the DNA. CDR1 is MDHEN and CDR2 is SYDVKM in the germline V gene. Termini included, the CDR3 measures 14 amino acids. The chain's CDR3 is CASSSSGFQETQYF.

This chain links TRBV5-1 with TRBJ1-4, with D maybe TRBD1 (6 bases). From germline, CDR1 is SGHRS and CDR2 YFSETQ. The CDR3 is made up of 15 amino acids. Trimming stripped 4 bases from V and 3 bases from J, with 13 bases between. CDR3 residues: CASSLMTGPNEKLFF. CDR3 in DNA: TGCGCCAGCAGCCTCATGACAGGTCCTAATGAAAAACTGTTTTTT.